These 13 T cell receptor beta chains were sequenced from one sample in a study of T cell changes during pregnancy in multiple sclerosis. Sequenced by immunoSEQ multiplex PCR; TCRdb stores in-frame clones only, minus some. The data show roughly 58,000 clones, roughly 90% seen once. The sample consisted of CD4+ T cells from peripheral blood mononuclear cells, taken after pregnancy. The receptors here all came from a female donor in good health, enrolled as a control in a pregnancy study.

The chain carries TRBV2 and TRBJ2-7; 9 bases fit TRBD2. Germline V gene data show CDR1 as SNHLY and CDR2 as FYNNEI. The CDR3 is 14 residues long. Trimming removed 7 bases from V and 7 bases from J; junction bases left unmatched: 11. The CDR3 is CASNLSGGSGEQYF. The CDR3 DNA sequence: TGTGCCAGCAACCTTAGCGGGGGATCTGGTGAGCAGTACTTC.

The V call is TRBV19, the J call TRBJ2-3; D remains ambiguous. V shed 2 bases and J shed 2 bases, with 8 bases lying between them. The CDR3 runs to 14 residues. Germline V lookup: CDR1 LNHDA, CDR2 SQIVND (reference sequence). In DNA, the CDR3 is TGTGCCAGTAGTATAATGGAGTTCACAGATACGCAGTATTTT. This translates into CASSIMEFTDTQYF. Full variable domain (rest looked up from reference TRBV19 and TRBJ2-3): DGGITQSPKYLFRKEGQNVTLSCEQNLNHDAMYWYRQDPGQGLRLIYYSQIVNDFQKGDIAEGYSVSREKKESFPLTVTSAQKNPTAFYLCASSIMEFTDTQYFGPGTRLTVL.

The V call is TRBV5-4, the J call TRBJ2-5; D gene unclear. Trimming pared 2 bases from V and 4 bases from J, leaving 6 bases between. This CDR3 spans 12 amino acids. From germline, CDR1 is SGHNT and CDR2 YYREEE (reference sequence). CDR3 loop: CASSLTGETQYF. CDR3 nucleotides: TGTGCCAGCAGCTTAACGGGAGAGACCCAGTACTTC.

This clone was counted between two and nine times. This chain uses TRBV7-2 with TRBJ2-1; perhaps TRBD1 as D (5 bases). This CDR3 contains 16 residues. Germline CDR1 reads SGHTA; CDR2 reads FQGNSA. With 5 bases removed from V and 0 bases from J, the gap between germline ends came to 14 bases. The CDR3 bases are TGTGCCAGCAGCAAACAGGTCCTGAGCTCCTACAATGAGCAGTTCTTC. Its protein product is CASSKQVLSSYNEQFF.

The chain carries TRBV7-2 and TRBJ2-7, with D perhaps matching TRBD2 (5 bases). The germline CDR1 and CDR2 sequences are SGHTA and FQGNSA. CDR3 length equals 13 residues. V gave up 6 bases and J gave up 13 bases, with 22 bases separating them. CDR3 residues: CASSLSRTERLYF. The CDR3 nucleotides are TGTGCCAGCAGTCTAAGCCGGACGGAGCGGCTCTACTTC.

The J gene is TRBJ2-6, the V gene TRBV5-1, with TRBD1 as a possible D gene (5 bases). Germline loops: CDR1 SGHRS, CDR2 YFSETQ. CDR3 length: 15 amino acids. Trimming left V 4 bases short and J 3 bases short, with 11 bases between. CDR3 sequence: CASSGRDFGANVLTF. CDR3 coding DNA: TGCGCCAGCAGCGGCAGGGATTTTGGGGCCAACGTCCTGACTTTC.

This clone has just one count. V is TRBV7-9 and J is TRBJ2-6; a possible D gene is TRBD2 (7 bases). V was clipped by 5 bases and J by 3 bases, with 17 bases between them. The CDR3 has 17 amino acids. Germline CDR1 and CDR2: SEHNR and FQNEAQ (reference sequence). The CDR3 bases are TGTGCCAGCAGCGCGGCGCGGGGGCTATTTGGGGCCAACGTCCTGACTTTC. This gives the protein CASSAARGLFGANVLTF.

The chain links TRBV5-5 to TRBJ1-2; tentative D call: TRBD1 (5 bases). V dropped 0 bases and J dropped 8 bases, with 14 bases sitting between them. This CDR3 is built from 14 residues. The germline V gene has CDR1 SGHKS and CDR2 YYEKEE (reference sequence). CDR3 bases: TGTGCCAGCAGCTTGGGGGACGGGAGGTTCGGCTACACCTTC. Translating it yields CASSLGDGRFGYTF.

This chain links TRBV2 with TRBJ2-5, with D uncertain. The germline CDR1 and CDR2 sequences are SNHLY and FYNNEI. Trimming pared 6 bases from V and 4 bases from J, leaving 9 bases between. The CDR3 has 12 amino acids. This CDR3 reads CASSTVTETQYF. Here the CDR3 DNA reads TGTGCCAGCAGCACAGTCACAGAGACCCAGTACTTC.

The CDR3 protein is CASSLDRGMREQYF. DNA of the CDR3: TGTGCCAGCAGTCTGGACAGGGGTATGCGGGAGCAGTACTTC. The chain links TRBV6-5 to TRBJ2-7; TRBD1 agrees at 9 bases. Trimming took 5 bases from V and 7 from J; bases not matched to a gene: 9. Germline CDR1 is MNHEY and CDR2 is SVGAGI. The CDR3 contains 14 residues.

The chain combines TRBV28 with TRBJ1-2, with unresolved D. V was trimmed by 4 bases and J by 5 bases, leaving 5 bases between them. The CDR3 spans 11 residues. CDR1 is MDHEN and CDR2 is SYDVKM in the germline V gene. The CDR3 nucleotides read TGTGCCAGCAGTTCAGATTATGGCTACACCTTC. Translation gives CASSSDYGYTF.

In nucleotides, the CDR3 is TGCGCCAGCAGCTTGGGCGGGACCACCGGGGAGCTGTTTTTT. It codes for CASSLGGTTGELFF. The chain couples TRBV5-1 to TRBJ2-2; D possibly corresponds to TRBD2 (6 bases). V lost 0 bases and J lost 4, with 7 bases in between. Germline loops: CDR1 SGHRS, CDR2 YFSETQ. The CDR3 totals 14 residues.

V and J are TRBV15 and TRBJ2-7; 10 bases map to TRBD2. This CDR3 region has 15 residues. J gave up 4 bases and V 8 bases, and 11 bases lay outside the gene matches. Germline V gene sequence: CDR1 LNHNV, CDR2 YYDKDF (reference sequence). CDR3 bases: TGTGCCACCCGCCGGGCTAGCGGGGGTACATACGAGCAGTACTTC. This encodes CATRRASGGTYEQYF.